Reported below is one TCR beta chain. The source of the sample is a study of blood T cell repertoires in COVID-19. For the study at large: The samples span acute and convalescent COVID-19 from the United States, Italy and Spain.

As originally analysed: Amplified reference gene primers provided the basis for estimating nucleated cell counts. The table came from immunoSEQ multiplex PCR; TCRdb's copy has only in-frame clones and leaves some out. The DNA was the basis for D and trimming; V, J and clone size are from that table. The data show just under 350,000 clones, approximately 89% seen once. CDR1 and CDR2 (germline): SNHLY, FYNNEI. The J segment lost 0 bases and the V segment lost 6 bases, leaving 6 bases of the junction unmatched. There are 16 residues in the CDR3. The receptor's source is a woman under 30 who had recovered from COVID-19. Sequencing used peripheral blood. The gene calls are TRBV2 and TRBJ2-1; 9 positions match TRBD2. The CDR3 loop reads CASRRLADTSYNEQFF. CDR3 DNA: TGTGCCAGCAGGCGACTAGCGGATACCTCCTACAATGAGCAGTTCTTC.